The sequence of this T cell receptor (beta chain) was determined in a study of blood T cell repertoires in COVID-19. Whole-study context: The origin of the acute and convalescent COVID-19 samples was the United States, Italy and Spain.

Profiling relied on immunoSEQ multiplex PCR, and the TCRdb table lists in-frame clones only, not all of them. The sample gives about 400,000 clones, roughly 90% of which show up once; roughly 0.97% is in the top ten. Clinical history as reported by participants underpinned cohort assignment. This clone came up a few times. The CDR3 is 13 amino acids. V dropped 2 bases and J dropped 8 bases, with 12 bases sitting between them. Per the germline V gene, CDR1 is SGHDN and CDR2 is FVKESK. The sequence came from a woman in her twenties or thirties with acute COVID-19. The material sequenced was PBMCs or T cells enriched from blood (not recorded which). V usage is TRBV14 and J usage is TRBJ1-1, with D perhaps TRBD1 (6 bases). CDR3 DNA sequence: TGTGCCAGCAGCCAACAAAGAACAGGGGAAGCTTTCTTT. This sequence encodes CASSQQRTGEAFF. The entire variable domain, with the rest obtained from reference TRBV14 and TRBJ1-1, is as follows: EAGVTQFPSHSVIEKGQTVTLRCDPISGHDNLYWYRRVMGKEIKFLLHFVKESKQDESGMPNNRFLAERTGGTYSTLKVQPAELEDSGVYFCASSQQRTGEAFFGQGTRLTVV.